This T cell receptor (beta chain) is from a study of T cell clonotyping in hematopoietic cell transplantation. The CDR3 length is 17 residues. Germline assignment: CDR1 SGHDT and CDR2 YYEEEE. V was clipped by 0 bases and J by 7 bases; unmatched bases: 8. Sequencing used immunoSEQ multiplex PCR; TCRdb keeps in-frame clones, though not all of them. The sample holds about 27,000 clones; 90% to 96% are singletons and the top ten take approximately 1.5%. This receptor was taken from a man over 45 in good health. Some clones in this sample may be carry-over from other donors' samples. The source material was peripheral blood mononuclear cells. V usage is TRBV5-6 and J usage is TRBJ2-1, with 12 nucleotides matching TRBD1. The CDR3 loop is CASSLAVRDRGPNEQFF. CDR3 bases: TGTGCCAGCAGCTTGGCCGTCCGGGACAGGGGGCCGAATGAGCAGTTCTTC. Together with reference TRBV5-6 and TRBJ2-1, the CDR3 gives the full variable domain: DAGVTQSPTHLIKTRGQQVTLRCSPKSGHDTVSWYQQALGQGPQFIFQYYEEEERQRGNFPDRFSGHQFPNYSSELNVNALLLGDSALYLCASSLAVRDRGPNEQFFGPGTRLTVL.